Listed below are T cell receptor beta chains from one sample, sequenced in a study of T cell changes during pregnancy in multiple sclerosis. Profiling relied on immunoSEQ multiplex PCR, and the TCRdb table lists in-frame clones only, not all of them. The table shows approximately 25,000 clones, with more than 75% occurring only once. The input for sequencing was CD4+ T cells from peripheral blood mononuclear cells, taken in the first trimester of pregnancy. These receptors came from a female donor in good health, enrolled as a control in a pregnancy study. CDR3s include the opening cysteine and the closing phenylalanine or tryptophan. The order of the fields is J gene, D gene, V gene, clone size, CDR3 length, CDR3 DNA, CDR3 protein. D genes are given only for firm matches. Part of the rows lack a size; the others show once, few, many or a class for expanded clones.

>TRBJ2-2|NA|TRBV6-9|NA|19
TGTGCCAGCAATGTCAATCGTTCGTTAGGGGGAGCGAACACCGGGGAGCTGTTTTTT
CASNVNRSLGGANTGELFF
>TRBJ2-2|TRBD1|TRBV4-1|once|13
TGCGCCAGCAGCCCCCGGGACAGCGGGGAGCTGTTTTTT
CASSPRDSGELFF
>TRBJ2-3|NA|TRBV7-8|NA|15
TGTGCCAGCAGCTTGGGCCTTCTAGCCACAGATACGCAGTATTTT
CASSLGLLATDTQYF
>TRBJ1-2|TRBD1|TRBV30|NA|13
TGTGCCTGGAGTCGGGGACAGGATTATGGCTACACCTTC
CAWSRGQDYGYTF
>TRBJ1-5|TRBD1|TRBV28|NA|17
TGTGCCAGCAGTATTACGGACCCGGGACAGGGCAATCAGCCCCAGCATTTT
CASSITDPGQGNQPQHF
>TRBJ2-7|NA|TRBV7-8|few|16
TGTGCCAGCAGCCCTAACGCCAGAGGATATTACTACGAGCAGTACTTC
CASSPNARGYYYEQYF
>TRBJ2-5|NA|TRBV28|NA|16
TGTGCCAGCAGTCCGAACCCGGGACTGGAACAAGAGACCCAGTACTTC
CASSPNPGLEQETQYF
>TRBJ2-5|TRBD2|TRBV7-3|once|14
TGTGCCAGCAGCGCCGGGGGGGCGATGGAGACCCAGTACTTC
CASSAGGAMETQYF
>TRBJ1-2|NA|TRBV28|NA|15
TGTGCCAGCAGTTCGACAGGATCTATGAACTATGGCTACACCTTC
CASSSTGSMNYGYTF
>TRBJ1-4|NA|TRBV5-4|once|13
TGTGCCAGCAGCTTGGACGCAGGGCAAAAACTGTTTTTT
CASSLDAGQKLFF
>TRBJ2-5|TRBD1|TRBV5-6|NA|17
TGTGCCAGCAGCAGACGACAGGGGGCGCCTTTAATGGAGACCCAGTACTTC
CASSRRQGAPLMETQYF
>TRBJ2-3|NA|TRBV11-2|NA|12
TGTGCCAGCAGCGTTATTCCAGATACGCAGTATTTT
CASSVIPDTQYF
>TRBJ2-4|NA|TRBV4-1|NA|15
TGCGCCAGCAGCCACACGGGGGGCGCCAAAAACATTCAGTACTTC
CASSHTGGAKNIQYF
>TRBJ1-1|NA|TRBV12-5|NA|16
TGTGCTAGTGGTTTAACGTCGGGGTCGGGTGACACTGAAGCTTTCTTT
CASGLTSGSGDTEAFF
>TRBJ2-2|TRBD2|TRBV5-1|NA|19
TGCGCCAGCAGCTCGCGTCGGACTAGCGGGAGTCCGGGGACCGGGGAGCTGTTTTTT
CASSSRRTSGSPGTGELFF
>TRBJ1-6|NA|TRBV27|NA|14
TGTGCCAGCAGTTACCGGACAGTAAATTCACCCCTCCACTTT
CASSYRTVNSPLHF
>TRBJ2-7|TRBD1|TRBV28|NA|16
TGTGCCAGCAGTTCTTACCTCGGGACAGGGTTCTACGAGCAGTACTTC
CASSSYLGTGFYEQYF
>TRBJ2-3|TRBD2|TRBV7-8|NA|17
TGTGCCAGCAGCCGACGCCGGGTCGGGGGGACGCCAGATACGCAGTATTTT
CASSRRRVGGTPDTQYF
>TRBJ1-2|NA|TRBV19|NA|21
TGTGCCAGTAATAAGAAGTTTTGGTCTCAAGTCCGGGACATACAAAACTATGGCTACACCTTC
CASNKKFWSQVRDIQNYGYTF
>TRBJ2-7|TRBD2|TRBV28|NA|14
TGTGCCAGCAGTTACCCGGGAGGGATCTACGAGCAGTACTTC
CASSYPGGIYEQYF
>TRBJ2-3|NA|TRBV11-3|NA|12
TGTGCCAGCAGTTCAAATGCAGATACGCAGTATTTT
CASSSNADTQYF
>TRBJ1-1|NA|TRBV6-5|NA|13
TGTGCCAGCAGTTACTCGTACGGGACTGAAGCTTTCTTT
CASSYSYGTEAFF
>TRBJ1-5|NA|TRBV2|NA|16
TGTGCCAGCAGTGAAAGGTGGGGAGCTAACAATCAGCCCCAGCATTTT
CASSERWGANNQPQHF
>TRBJ2-4|NA|TRBV5-6|NA|16
TGTGCCACTTCTAGCGAGGAGCGGAGGGCCAAAAACATTCAGTACTTC
CATSSEERRAKNIQYF
>TRBJ1-5|NA|TRBV5-8|NA|12
TGTGCCAGCAGCTTCAACTTCCAGCCCCAGCATTTT
CASSFNFQPQHF
>TRBJ2-5|TRBD1|TRBV6-5|NA|13
TGTGCCAGCAGCAGGACAGGACAAGAGACCCAGTACTTC
CASSRTGQETQYF
>TRBJ2-2|TRBD1|TRBV28|NA|16
TGTGCCAGCAGTTTATCTGGACAGGAGTACACCGGGGAGCTGTTTTTT
CASSLSGQEYTGELFF
>TRBJ2-5|TRBD1|TRBV5-1|NA|14
TGCGCCAGCAGCCCCGGACAGGGTCCAGAGACCCAGTACTTC
CASSPGQGPETQYF
>TRBJ1-5|TRBD1|TRBV19|NA|17
TGTGCCAGTAGTATGGACAGGGGGAAGCCCGATAGTCAGCCCCAGCATTTT
CASSMDRGKPDSQPQHF